This T cell receptor (beta chain) appears in the sequencing data of a study of blood T cell repertoires in COVID-19. Per germline, CDR1 SGHAT and CDR2 FQNNGV. This CDR3 spans 15 amino acids. V gave up 1 base and J gave up 3 bases; unmatched junction bases: 4. The repertoire was sequenced with immunoSEQ multiplex PCR; TCRdb's copy has only in-frame clones and lacks some. Counted here are about 77,000 clones, more than 80% occurring once; the ten biggest clones make up approximately 4.6%. This clonotype was obtained from a woman in her seventies with acute or convalescent COVID-19. What was sequenced was peripheral blood. V usage is TRBV11-2 and J usage is TRBJ2-7; 9 bases are a match to TRBD1. The DNA for the CDR3 is TGTGCCAGCAGCTTAGGGACAGGGGCCTTCTACGAGCAGTACTTC. Translation: CASSLGTGAFYEQYF.